Below, 28 T cell receptor beta chains from the same sample are listed, as sequenced in a study of OX40 agonist ivuxolimab in advanced cancers. Repertoires were generated with immunoSEQ multiplex PCR, while TCRdb's copy carries only in-frame clones and drops some. The sample includes roughly 79,000 clones, over 80% of them seen just once. The sample in question was CD4+ or CD8+ T cells sorted from blood, obtained in a trial of the OX40 agonist ivuxolimab. These receptors all come from an adult with an advanced solid tumor such as melanoma, head and neck, liver or kidney cancer.

The CDR3 region is CASSFHRESGANVLTF. CDR3 nucleotide sequence: TGTGCCAGCAGCTTCCACAGGGAGTCTGGGGCCAACGTCCTGACTTTC. The J gene is TRBJ2-6, the V gene TRBV11-1; perhaps TRBD1 as D (6 bases). The CDR3 sequence is 16 residues long. Trimming removed 3 bases from V and 1 base from J, with 10 bases in between. Germline V gene data show CDR1 as SGHAT and CDR2 as FQDESV (reference sequence).

The V and J genes are TRBV9 and TRBJ2-7; 12 nucleotides align to TRBD2. V lost 2 bases and J lost 2; bases outside the gene matches: 11. Germline V gene sequence: CDR1 SGDLS, CDR2 YYNGEE. The CDR3 covers 18 residues. CDR3 in amino acids: CASSVDASGRDQTYEQYF. DNA of the CDR3: TGTGCCAGCAGCGTTGACGCTAGCGGGAGGGATCAGACCTACGAGCAGTACTTC.

The chain has TRBV5-1 and TRBJ2-3, with 8 bases that match TRBD2. The CDR3 has 16 amino acids. V dropped 0 bases and J dropped 2; count of bases not matched to a gene: 5. The germline V gene encodes CDR1 SGHRS and CDR2 YFSETQ. CDR3 DNA sequence: TGCGCCAGCAGCTTGGAGGGTAGCGGGGACACAGATACGCAGTATTTT. Residues: CASSLEGSGDTDTQYF.

The rearrangement joins TRBV4-1 to TRBJ2-3, with TRBD2 matching over 7 bases. V shed 4 bases, J shed 6 bases, and the junction held 10 bases outside the gene matches. There are 15 residues in the CDR3. Looked up from germline, CDR1 is MGHRA and CDR2 is YSYEKL. The CDR3 reads CASSPLGVSGDTQYF. Written as DNA, the CDR3 is TGCGCCAGCAGCCCCCTTGGGGTTAGCGGGGATACGCAGTATTTT.

The J gene is TRBJ1-1, the V gene TRBV6-1; 7 bases match TRBD1. The CDR3 totals 15 residues. Germline trimming cut 7 bases from V and 4 bases from J; bases unmatched to any gene: 12. Germline CDR1 reads MNHNS; CDR2 reads SASEGT. The CDR3 sequence is CASNPPRGRFTEAFF. The CDR3 DNA follows: TGTGCCAGCAACCCACCGAGGGGGCGATTCACTGAAGCTTTCTTT.

V usage is TRBV6-5 and J usage is TRBJ2-5, with a weak D call TRBD1 (6 bases). V shed 7 bases and J shed 8 bases, with 11 bases lying between them. Germline values: CDR1 MNHEY, CDR2 SVGAGI. This CDR3 has 11 residues. CDR3 protein: CASTQGGTQYF. For the CDR3, the DNA is TGTGCCAGCACCCAAGGGGGAACCCAGTACTTC.

V is TRBV4-3 and J is TRBJ1-5; no reliable D call. The V gene lost 0 bases and the J gene lost 5 bases, with 14 bases spanning the gap. Germline values: CDR1 LGHNA, CDR2 YSLEER. The CDR3 is 16 amino acids. The CDR3, as DNA: TGCGCCAGCAGCCAAGATCTGTCCTCTATCTATCAGCCCCAGCATTTT. Protein: CASSQDLSSIYQPQHF.

The chain is built from TRBV6-5 and TRBJ1-2; perhaps TRBD1 as D (6 bases). The V end was cut by 8 bases, the J end by 4 bases, with 8 bases between. The CDR3 covers 11 residues. Germline-derived CDR1 and CDR2 are MNHEY and SVGAGI. The CDR3 DNA reads TGTGCCAGCCGGACAGCCTATGGCTACACCTTC. This sequence encodes CASRTAYGYTF.

For this clone: An end of the junction does not agree with germline; a read error may underlie this. The gene calls are TRBV27 and TRBJ1-1, with 10 bases matching TRBD1. Germline CDR1 is MNHEY and CDR2 is SMNVEV (reference sequence). This CDR3 is 19 amino acids long. This CDR3 reads CASSIKHQNLRRTGGMEVF. The CDR3 DNA reads TGTGCCAGCAGTATAAAACACCAGAACCTAAGAAGGACAGGGGGAATGGAAGTTTTT.

The chain has TRBV7-2 and TRBJ1-3, with a tentative D call TRBD1 (5 bases). CDR1 and CDR2 (germline): SGHTA, FQGNSA. This CDR3 contains 17 residues. V was cut by 5 bases and J by 0 bases, with 17 bases left in between. The CDR3 DNA reads TGTGCCAGCAGCCTCTTAGGTGGGGCCGTCTCTGGAAACACCATATATTTT. It is translated as CASSLLGGAVSGNTIYF.

Comments on this clone: At the DNA level, this CDR3 is encoded by other sequences in the same sample as well. The J gene is TRBJ1-1, the V gene TRBV5-8, with TRBD1 identical over 7 bases. V lost 0 bases, J lost 5 bases, and 4 bases stayed unmatched. Germline loops: CDR1 SGHTS, CDR2 YDEGEE. This CDR3 spans 14 amino acids. CDR3 residues: CASSLGQGRTEAFF. Written as DNA, the CDR3 is TGTGCCAGCAGCTTGGGACAGGGACGGACTGAAGCTTTCTTT.

The chain is built from TRBV29-1 and TRBJ2-7, with 10 nucleotides matching TRBD2. With V trimmed by 5 bases and J by 3 bases, 7 bases remained unmatched. CDR3 length equals 14 residues. Germline V gene sequence: CDR1 SQVTM, CDR2 ANQGSEA. The CDR3 bases are TGCAGCGTTCGAAAGCGGGAGGGCCGCTACGAGCAGTACTTC. The encoded protein is CSVRKREGRYEQYF.

The rearrangement uses TRBV7-2 and TRBJ1-3; TRBD1 might be the D (6 bases). Germline CDR1 reads SGHTA; CDR2 reads FQGNSA. The CDR3 covers 18 residues. V was clipped by 2 bases and J by 0 bases, with 17 bases between them. Here the CDR3 reads CASSLRGAFGSSGNTIYF. CDR3 bases: TGTGCCAGCAGCTTACGGGGGGCATTCGGTAGCTCTGGAAACACCATATATTTT.

The chain is built from TRBV7-2 and TRBJ2-3; D unclear. V shed 6 bases and J shed 4 bases, with 17 bases lying between them. The germline V gene encodes CDR1 SGHTA and CDR2 FQGNSA. The CDR3 length is 15 residues. The CDR3 is CASRLLTSPADTQYF. The CDR3, as DNA: TGTGCCAGCAGGTTACTAACCTCCCCGGCAGATACGCAGTATTTT.

The V gene is TRBV25-1, the J gene TRBJ2-1; unclear D gene. CDR3 length equals 11 residues. The V gene lost 5 bases and the J gene lost 5 bases, with 4 bases spanning the gap. Germline V gives CDR1 MGHDK, CDR2 SYGVNS. The CDR3 here is CASSLNNEQFF. Here the CDR3 DNA reads TGTGCCAGCAGTCTGAACAATGAGCAGTTCTTC.

The chain uses TRBV7-9 and TRBJ2-3; TRBD1 agrees at 12 bases. With V trimmed by 3 bases and J by 1 base, 2 bases remained unmatched. The CDR3 has 16 residues. The germline CDR1 and CDR2 sequences are SEHNR and FQNEAQ (reference sequence). The CDR3 protein is CASSLGTGGGTDTQYF. In nucleotides, the CDR3 is TGTGCCAGCAGCTTGGGGACAGGGGGCGGCACAGATACGCAGTATTTT.

The chain uses TRBV5-6 and TRBJ2-4, with 7 bases fitting TRBD1. V was clipped by 0 bases and J by 6 bases; unmatched bases: 9. This CDR3 region has 16 residues. Germline loops: CDR1 SGHDT, CDR2 YYEEEE. The CDR3 spells CASSLGLGGAGNIQYF. In nucleotides, the CDR3 is TGTGCCAGCAGCTTGGGGTTAGGGGGCGCGGGAAACATTCAGTACTTC.

This chain joins TRBV6-6 and TRBJ2-7; a weak D match, TRBD2 (6 bases). The CDR3 totals 12 residues. Between the trimmed V and J ends, which lost 8 bases and 4 bases, there was a span of 12 bases. The germline CDR1 and CDR2 sequences are MNHNY and SVGAGI (reference sequence). The CDR3, as DNA: TGTGCCAGCCGGGACTTTCTTTACGAGCAGTACTTC. Protein product: CASRDFLYEQYF.

J is TRBJ2-2 and V is TRBV2; tentative D call: TRBD1 (5 bases). V was cut by 0 bases and J by 13 bases, with 12 bases left in between. This CDR3 comprises 13 residues. CDR1 is SNHLY and CDR2 is FYNNEI in the germline V gene. In DNA form, the CDR3 reads TGTGCCAGCAGTGAAGCGCGTCAGGGTGGGCTGTTTTTT. Amino acid sequence: CASSEARQGGLFF.

The chain employs TRBV7-2 and TRBJ2-7; 9 bases are a match to TRBD2. CDR3 length: 15 residues. Trimming at V came to 1 base and at J to 6 bases, leaving 7 bases not matched to a gene. Germline CDR1 reads SGHTA; CDR2 reads FQGNSA. The DNA for the CDR3 is TGTGCCAGCAGCTTAGAGGCGGGAGGGAGCCGCGAGCAGTACTTC. It is translated as CASSLEAGGSREQYF.

V is TRBV30 and J is TRBJ2-5, with TRBD1 identical over 7 bases. Germline lookup yields CDR1 GTSNPN and CDR2 SVGIG (reference sequence). The V and J ends lost 0 bases and 7 bases, in that order; junction bases with no gene match: 2. The CDR3 loop spans 12 amino acids. The CDR3 DNA follows: TGTGCCTGGAGTGTGGCAGGGGGGACCCAGTACTTC. Its translation: CAWSVAGGTQYF.

The rearrangement links TRBV29-1 to TRBJ2-7, with 7 bases fitting TRBD1. Trimming removed 4 bases from V and 5 bases from J; junction bases left unmatched: 5. The germline V gene has CDR1 SQVTM and CDR2 ANQGSEA. There are 12 residues in the CDR3. The CDR3 sequence is CSVGGGWDEQYF. For the CDR3, the DNA is TGCAGCGTTGGAGGGGGCTGGGACGAGCAGTACTTC.

The count of this clone is one. V is TRBV28 and J is TRBJ1-5; D gene unclear. Per the germline V gene, CDR1 is MDHEN and CDR2 is SYDVKM. The CDR3 is 15 residues long. V gave up 8 bases and J gave up 0 bases, with 14 bases separating them. CDR3 bases: TGTGCCAGCGGGGATAGGAGTTATAGCAATCAGCCCCAGCATTTT. Translation: CASGDRSYSNQPQHF.

The chain links TRBV5-1 to TRBJ2-7, with TRBD1 matching 9 bases. V lost 0 bases, J lost 4 bases, and 5 bases stayed unmatched. CDR3 length: 15 amino acids. Germline V gene data show CDR1 as SGHRS and CDR2 as YFSETQ. CDR3 DNA: TGCGCCAGCAGCTTGGCACAGGGGGCGCGATACGAGCAGTACTTC. Amino acid sequence: CASSLAQGARYEQYF.

With regard to this clone: An end of the junction does not agree with germline; a read error may underlie this. The chain has TRBV10-3 and TRBJ2-2; D unresolved. Germline CDR1 is ENHRY and CDR2 is SYGVKD. The CDR3 runs 14 residues. The CDR3 region has the DNA TGTGCCATCAATGAGGAGATGAACACCGGGGAGCTGTTTTTT. Its protein product is CAINEEMNTGELFF.

The genes are TRBV11-3 and TRBJ2-3, with no clear D. Trimming shortened V by 4 bases and J by 0 bases, and 2 bases separated the two germline ends. The V gene's germline CDR1 is SGHNT and CDR2 YENEEA. The CDR3 runs 12 residues. The chain's CDR3 is CASSSSTDTQYF. CDR3 nucleotide sequence: TGTGCCAGCAGCTCGAGCACAGATACGCAGTATTTT. Filled out from reference TRBV11-3 and TRBJ2-3, the complete variable domain reads EAGVVQSPRYKIIEKKQPVAFWCNPISGHNTLYWYLQNLGQGPELLIRYENEEAVDDSQLPKDRFSAERLKGVDSTLKIQPAELGDSAVYLCASSSSTDTQYFGPGTRLTVL.

V is TRBV19 and J is TRBJ1-1; tentative D call: TRBD1 (5 bases). V was cut by 7 bases and J by 0 bases, with 15 bases left in between. The CDR3 is 15 amino acids. CDR1 LNHDA and CDR2 SQIVND come from the germline V gene (reference sequence). In nucleotides, the CDR3 is TGTGCCAGTACCAGACAACGGGACCTGAACACTGAAGCTTTCTTT. Translated, it gives CASTRQRDLNTEAFF. Using reference TRBV19 and TRBJ1-1 for the parts outside the CDR3, the full variable domain is DGGITQSPKYLFRKEGQNVTLSCEQNLNHDAMYWYRQDPGQGLRLIYYSQIVNDFQKGDIAEGYSVSREKKESFPLTVTSAQKNPTAFYLCASTRQRDLNTEAFFGQGTRLTVV.

The chain recombines TRBV19 with TRBJ2-7; tentative D call: TRBD2 (7 bases). Germline V CDR1 and CDR2: LNHDA, SQIVND (reference sequence). The CDR3 has 15 amino acids. With 6 bases removed from V and 3 bases from J, the gap between germline ends came to 18 bases. The CDR3 sequence is CASSPRGAGFYEQYF. CDR3 bases: TGTGCCAGTAGCCCCCGGGGGGCTGGGTTCTACGAGCAGTACTTC. The full variable domain, its missing parts supplied by reference TRBV19 and TRBJ2-7, is DGGITQSPKYLFRKEGQNVTLSCEQNLNHDAMYWYRQDPGQGLRLIYYSQIVNDFQKGDIAEGYSVSREKKESFPLTVTSAQKNPTAFYLCASSPRGAGFYEQYFGPGTRLTVT.